The 7 T cell receptor beta chains below all came from one sample that was sequenced in a study of control samples from healthy donors and cancer patients. TCRdb keeps only in-frame clones here, not all; method: immunoSEQ multiplex PCR. The table has around 59,000 clones, more than 90% seen once; the top ten hold about 1.5%. The sequenced sample consisted of PBMCs. All receptors come from a man aged 40-55 years with colorectal cancer.

The chain couples TRBV6-5 to TRBJ1-4; D gene uncertain. Germline loops: CDR1 MNHEY, CDR2 SVGAGI. With 4 bases removed from V and 0 bases from J, the gap between germline ends came to 12 bases. This CDR3 contains 16 residues. The CDR3 is CASSSTLFTTNEKLFF. In nucleotides, the CDR3 is TGTGCCAGCAGTTCGACACTTTTTACAACTAATGAAAAACTGTTTTTT.

This sequence joins TRBV10-2 and TRBJ2-4; 12 bases map to TRBD2. This CDR3 spans 19 amino acids. The V gene's germline CDR1 is WSHSY and CDR2 SAAADI. The V gene end was trimmed by 5 bases and the J gene end by 0 bases; junction bases not matched to a gene: 11. CDR3 sequence (DNA): TGCGCCAGCAGTCCCGCTAGCGGGGGGGCCGATCGAGCCAAAAACATTCAGTACTTC. This gives the protein CASSPASGGADRAKNIQYF.

The chain combines TRBV7-6 with TRBJ1-1, with 7 bases aligning to TRBD1. The CDR3 is 15 residues long. Trimming cost V 5 bases and J 0 bases; bases outside gene matches: 6. CDR1 and CDR2 from the germline V gene are SGHVS and FNYEAQ. The DNA for the CDR3 is TGTGCCAGCAGCGAGTTGACAGGGATGAACACTGAAGCTTTCTTT. Protein product: CASSELTGMNTEAFF.

Only a few counts were recorded for this clone. J is TRBJ1-5 and V is TRBV2; 12 nucleotides agree with TRBD1. The CDR3 has 16 amino acids. The germline V gene encodes CDR1 SNHLY and CDR2 FYNNEI. The J segment lost 2 bases and the V segment lost 7 bases, leaving 6 bases of the junction unmatched. CDR3 in amino acids: CASTVGTGGGNQPQHF. For the CDR3, the DNA is TGTGCCAGCACCGTAGGGACAGGGGGCGGCAATCAGCCCCAGCATTTT.

V usage is TRBV2 and J usage is TRBJ2-3; a possible D gene is TRBD2 (6 bases). The germline V gene has CDR1 SNHLY and CDR2 FYNNEI. V was pared by 7 bases and J by 7 bases, with 9 bases between. CDR3 size: 11 residues. The CDR3 protein is CASNGRHTQYF. Here the CDR3 DNA reads TGTGCCAGCAACGGGAGACATACGCAGTATTTT.

J is TRBJ2-7 and V is TRBV5-8; no firm D call. Trimming removed 6 bases at V and 3 bases at J, with 7 bases between. The CDR3 runs 11 residues. Per germline, CDR1 SGHTS and CDR2 YDEGEE. The DNA for the CDR3 is TGTGCCAGCACCCCGTTCTACGAGCAGTACTTC. It codes for CASTPFYEQYF.

The chain is built from TRBV27 and TRBJ1-2; 9 nucleotides line up with TRBD1. The CDR3 loop spans 15 amino acids. The germline gives CDR1 MNHEY, CDR2 SMNVEV (reference sequence). V was clipped by 6 bases and J by 5 bases; unmatched bases: 10. The CDR3 loop is CASRVRGQGVYGYTF. CDR3 nucleotide sequence: TGTGCCAGCAGAGTTAGGGGACAGGGAGTATATGGCTACACCTTC.